The rows below give T cell receptor beta chains drawn from one sample of a study of blood T cells in healthy people across ages. TCRdb re-analysed the 5' RACE reads in MiXCR, keeping a single row per CDR3 protein. This table holds about 780,000 distinct CDR3 sequences, about 59% found once. Sequences were obtained from blood. These receptors came from a man under 40 in good health. Each CDR3 is given with its conserved first and last residue. A D gene is named only where the DNA matches it firmly. Only some rows state a clone size, as once, few, many or a class for expanded clones.

CDR3aa	CDR3nt	d_gene	j_gene	abundance	v_gene
CASSETAGREETQYF	TGTGCCAGCAGTGAGACGGCGGGGAGGGAAGAGACCCAGTACTTC	TRBD2	TRBJ2-5	NA	TRBV2
CSARRVAGGDADTQFF	TGCAGTGCTAGACGGGTAGCGGGGGGTGATGCAGATACGCAGTTCTTC	TRBD2	TRBJ2-1	NA	TRBV20-1
CAWSPIRGRTEAFF	TGTGCCTGGAGTCCCATCAGGGGCCGCACTGAAGCTTTCTTT	NA	TRBJ1-1	NA	TRBV30
CAISEPDSYWGETQYF	TGTGCCATCAGTGAGCCCGACAGTTACTGGGGGGAGACCCAGTACTTC	NA	TRBJ2-5	NA	TRBV10-3
CASSYRTAYNEQFF	TGTGCCAGCAGTTACAGGACAGCTTACAATGAGCAGTTCTTC	NA	TRBJ2-1	NA	TRBV6-6
CASQISGSSYEQYF	TGTGCCAGCCAAATTAGCGGGAGCTCCTACGAGCAGTACTTC	TRBD2	TRBJ2-7	NA	TRBV6-5
CAWSAGQRGTDTQYF	TGTGCCTGGAGTGCTGGACAGCGCGGCACAGATACGCAGTATTTT	NA	TRBJ2-3	once	TRBV30
CASSQDGEYESPNYGYTF	TGCGCCAGCAGCCAAGATGGGGAATATGAGTCTCCTAACTATGGCTACACCTTC	NA	TRBJ1-2	NA	TRBV4-1
CAIGSSGTGNEKLFF	TGTGCCATAGGGAGCTCCGGGACAGGGAATGAAAAACTGTTTTTT	TRBD1	TRBJ1-4	NA	TRBV10-3
CASSPVLPYEQYF	TGTGCCAGCAGCCCCGTCCTACCCTACGAGCAGTACTTC	NA	TRBJ2-7	NA	TRBV6-2/TRBV6-3
CATSRDPLGTWGQETQYF	TGTGCCACCAGCAGAGATCCGCTGGGGACCTGGGGCCAAGAGACCCAGTACTTC	NA	TRBJ2-5	NA	TRBV15
CASSYLSGGAYEQYF	TGTGCCAGCAGTTACCTTAGCGGGGGGGCCTACGAGCAGTACTTC	TRBD2	TRBJ2-7	NA	TRBV6-5
CASSETTGDSYEQYF	TGTGCCAGCAGTGAAACGACAGGGGACTCCTACGAGCAGTACTTC	TRBD1	TRBJ2-7	once	TRBV6-1
CSVVKGRETQYF	TGCAGCGTTGTGAAGGGGAGGGAGACCCAGTACTTC	NA	TRBJ2-5	few	TRBV29-1
CASSQDETVGVQETQYF	TGTGCCAGCAGCCAAGACGAGACAGTGGGGGTTCAAGAGACCCAGTACTTC	NA	TRBJ2-5	NA	TRBV3-1
CAISESNEQYF	TGTGCCATCAGTGAGTCGAACGAGCAGTACTTC	NA	TRBJ2-7	NA	TRBV10-3
CASSLPQGRETQYF	TGTGCCAGCAGCCTACCACAGGGTAGGGAGACCCAGTACTTC	NA	TRBJ2-5	NA	TRBV28
CTSSRDRGATDTQYF	TGTACCAGCAGCAGGGACAGGGGAGCCACAGATACGCAGTATTTT	TRBD1	TRBJ2-3	NA	TRBV5-4
CASSSPLAHDEQFF	TGTGCCAGCAGCTCCCCACTAGCGCACGATGAGCAGTTCTTC	TRBD2	TRBJ2-1	NA	TRBV7-2
CASSTTGQADRYTF	TGTGCCAGTAGTACCACGGGACAGGCGGATCGCTACACCTTC	TRBD1	TRBJ1-2	few	TRBV19
CASSQDSRVWETQYF	TGTGCCAGCAGCCAAGATTCCCGGGTTTGGGAGACCCAGTACTTC	NA	TRBJ2-5	NA	TRBV4-2
CSAVRSSYEQYF	TGCAGTGCTGTCAGAAGCTCCTACGAGCAGTACTTC	NA	TRBJ2-7	NA	TRBV20-1
CSARDPGTSYGYTF	TGCAGTGCTAGAGATCCCGGTACTTCTTATGGCTACACCTTC	NA	TRBJ1-2	NA	TRBV20-1
CASSCSLVEGTYEQYF	TGTGCCAGCAGTTGCTCGCTGGTAGAGGGAACCTACGAGCAGTACTTC	NA	TRBJ2-7	NA	TRBV6-2/TRBV6-3
CASSQERTGVSPLHF	TGCGCCAGCAGCCAAGAGCGGACAGGGGTTTCACCCCTCCACTTT	TRBD1	TRBJ1-6	NA	TRBV4-3
CSAKIRDRGLSEQYF	TGCAGTGCCAAGATCCGGGACAGGGGGCTGTCCGAGCAGTACTTC	TRBD1	TRBJ2-7	NA	TRBV20-1
CASSTLSGGAGDEQYF	TGTGCCAGCAGCACCCTTAGCGGGGGGGCGGGTGACGAGCAGTACTTC	TRBD2	TRBJ2-7	NA	TRBV5-5
CGATGMPEDTQYF	TGCGGTGCGACGGGGATGCCTGAAGATACGCAGTATTTT	NA	TRBJ2-3	NA	TRBV20-1
CASSQDMGQGYNEQFF	TGTGCCAGCAGCCAAGATATGGGACAGGGATACAATGAGCAGTTCTTC	TRBD1	TRBJ2-1	few	TRBV4-2
CSASLTGANVLTF	TGCAGCGCCTCCTTAACTGGGGCCAACGTCCTGACTTTC	NA	TRBJ2-6	NA	TRBV29-1
CASSQEGLAGVETQYF	TGTGCCAGCAGCCAAGAGGGACTAGCGGGGGTAGAGACCCAGTACTTC	TRBD2	TRBJ2-5	few	TRBV4-2
CASSLSPGPASTGELFF	TGTGCTAGCAGCTTATCTCCGGGACCAGCAAGCACCGGGGAGCTGTTTTTT	NA	TRBJ2-2	NA	TRBV7-7
CASSQEAGSPYEQYF	TGCGCCAGCAGCCAAGAAGCCGGGTCCCCCTACGAGCAGTACTTC	NA	TRBJ2-7	few	TRBV4-3
CSASLGGPYNEQFF	TGCAGTGCTAGTTTGGGGGGCCCCTACAATGAGCAGTTCTTC	NA	TRBJ2-1	NA	TRBV20-1
CASSPPPFNEQYF	TGTGCCAGCAGCCCGCCACCTTTTAACGAGCAGTACTTC	NA	TRBJ2-7	few	TRBV7-2
CSSGTPLGEQYF	TGCAGCTCTGGAACGCCGCTTGGGGAGCAGTACTTC	NA	TRBJ2-7	NA	TRBV29-1
CASSGETVNYGYTF	TGTGCCAGCAGTGGGGAGACAGTTAACTATGGCTACACCTTC	NA	TRBJ1-2	NA	TRBV2
CARGNLGNSPLHF	TGTGCCAGGGGCAACCTTGGAAATTCACCCCTCCACTTT	NA	TRBJ1-6	NA	TRBV30
CASSLMRNEQYF	TGTGCCAGCAGTCTAATGCGGAACGAGCAGTACTTC	NA	TRBJ2-7	few	TRBV3-1